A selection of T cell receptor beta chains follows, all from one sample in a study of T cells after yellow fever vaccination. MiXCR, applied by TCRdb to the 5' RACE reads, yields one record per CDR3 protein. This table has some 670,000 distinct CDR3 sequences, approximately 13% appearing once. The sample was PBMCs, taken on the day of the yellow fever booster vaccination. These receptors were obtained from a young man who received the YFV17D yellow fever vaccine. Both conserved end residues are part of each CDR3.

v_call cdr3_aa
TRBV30 CAWKPGQLAGNTIYF
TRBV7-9 CASSLVGGLETQYF
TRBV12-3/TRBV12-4 CASSLDMNTGELFF
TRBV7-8 CASSPQLGPGETQYF
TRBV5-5 CASSPRNKFYEQYF
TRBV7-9 CASSHAVNNSPLHF
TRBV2 CASRGTSGSRSTDTQYF
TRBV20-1 CSAGSLDYNEQFF
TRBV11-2 CASSLPGTGILKGETQYF
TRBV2 CASSRLGRRSGELFF
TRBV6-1 CASSAPLRGTNTEAFF
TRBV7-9 CASSFNPADTQYF
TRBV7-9 CASSSGDRGLQETQYF
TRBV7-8 CASSLGDRGLSEAFF
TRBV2 CASSERTSGGNEQFF
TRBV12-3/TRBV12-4 CASSPTGVRGYTF
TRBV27 CASSLRGAFTEAFF
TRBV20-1 CSAQVPGRTKNIQYF
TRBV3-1 CASSHGDSPYNEQFF
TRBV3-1 CASSHLSGANVLTF
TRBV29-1 CSVEGGYTF
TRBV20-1 CSASDYGAYEQYF
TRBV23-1 CASSQGDSWDTEAFF
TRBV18 CASSPPWAGVNEQFF
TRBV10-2 CASRGDGQETQYF
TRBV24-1 CATSDFGGDSYNEQFF
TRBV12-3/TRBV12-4 CASSSRLQTSGRAGGELFF
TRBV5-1 CASSPTGSETQYF
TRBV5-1 CASSIGQSSGANVLTF
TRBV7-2 CASSFVDSSYNEQFF
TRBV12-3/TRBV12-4 CASSSPSKARRFEQYF
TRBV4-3 CASSGEATEPYEQYF
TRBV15 CATSHYSGPSYEQYF
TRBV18 CASSPGAGTNTGELFF
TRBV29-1 CSVVFETQYF
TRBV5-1 CASSLGTKPTAETQYF
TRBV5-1 CASSLSGASGSNEQFF
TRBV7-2 CASSHGIPTSTDTQYF
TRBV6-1 CASRWSGSPEGEQFF
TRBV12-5 CASGSGDGSPETQYF
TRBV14 CASSPSYRGLYEQYF
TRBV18 CASSPSENQPQHF
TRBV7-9 CASSISLADQETQYF
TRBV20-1 CSGTAQETQYF
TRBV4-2 CASSPGTRRGSHNEQFF
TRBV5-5 CASSSDWDNEQFF
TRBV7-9 CASSPPASRYEQYF
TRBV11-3 CASSLVGATNEKLFF
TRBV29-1 CSVVGVFPTEAFF